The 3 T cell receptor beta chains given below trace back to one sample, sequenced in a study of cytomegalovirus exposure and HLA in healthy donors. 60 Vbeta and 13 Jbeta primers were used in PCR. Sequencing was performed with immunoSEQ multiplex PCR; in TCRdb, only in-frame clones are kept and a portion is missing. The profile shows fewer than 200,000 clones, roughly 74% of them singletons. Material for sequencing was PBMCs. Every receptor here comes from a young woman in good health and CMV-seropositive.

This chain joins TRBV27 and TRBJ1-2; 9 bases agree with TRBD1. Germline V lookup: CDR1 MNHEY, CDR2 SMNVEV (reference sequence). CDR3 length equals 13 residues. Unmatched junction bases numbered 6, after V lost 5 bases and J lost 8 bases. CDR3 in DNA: TGTGCCAGCAGTCCCTCGACAGGGGGAGGCTACACCTTC. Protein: CASSPSTGGGYTF.

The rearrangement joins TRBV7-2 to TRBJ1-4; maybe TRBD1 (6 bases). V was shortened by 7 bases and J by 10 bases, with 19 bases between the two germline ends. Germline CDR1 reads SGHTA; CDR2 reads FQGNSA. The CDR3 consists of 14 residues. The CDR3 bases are TGTGCCAGCACCTCAGGGGTCGTGGGCGGAAAACTGTTTTTT. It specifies CASTSGVVGGKLFF.

This CDR3 is CASSLWDGGNQPQHF. CDR3 in DNA: TGTGCCAGTAGTCTATGGGACGGGGGTAATCAGCCCCAGCATTTT. This sequence joins TRBV19 and TRBJ1-5; D perhaps matches TRBD1 (5 bases). V lost 5 bases to trimming and J lost 4 bases, with 15 bases between them. Germline V gene lookup returns CDR1 LNHDA and CDR2 SQIVND (reference sequence). This CDR3 has 15 amino acids.